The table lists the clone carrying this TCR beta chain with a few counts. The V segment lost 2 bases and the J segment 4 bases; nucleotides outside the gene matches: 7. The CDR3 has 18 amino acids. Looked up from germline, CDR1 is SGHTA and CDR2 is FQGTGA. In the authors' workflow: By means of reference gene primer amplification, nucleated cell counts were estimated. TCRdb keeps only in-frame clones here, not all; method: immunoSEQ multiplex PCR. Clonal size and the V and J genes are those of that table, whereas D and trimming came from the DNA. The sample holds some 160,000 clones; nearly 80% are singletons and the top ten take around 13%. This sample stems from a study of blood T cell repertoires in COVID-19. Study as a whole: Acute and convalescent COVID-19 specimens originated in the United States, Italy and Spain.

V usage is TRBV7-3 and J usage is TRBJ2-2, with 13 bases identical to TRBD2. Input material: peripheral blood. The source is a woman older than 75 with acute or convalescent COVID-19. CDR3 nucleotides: TGTGCCAGCAGCTTAGGGCCCCGACTAGCGGGAGGCACCGGGGAGCTGTTTTTT. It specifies CASSLGPRLAGGTGELFF.